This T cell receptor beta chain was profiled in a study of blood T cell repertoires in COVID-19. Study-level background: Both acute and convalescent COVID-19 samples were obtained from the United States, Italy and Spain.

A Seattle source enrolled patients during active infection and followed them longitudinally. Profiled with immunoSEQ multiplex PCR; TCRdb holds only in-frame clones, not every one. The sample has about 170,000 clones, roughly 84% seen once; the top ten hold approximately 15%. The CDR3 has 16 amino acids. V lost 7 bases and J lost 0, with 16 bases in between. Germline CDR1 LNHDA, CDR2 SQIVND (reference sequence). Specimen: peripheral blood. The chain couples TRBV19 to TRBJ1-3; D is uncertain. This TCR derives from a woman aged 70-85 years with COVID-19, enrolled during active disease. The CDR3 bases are TGTGCCAGTATCGGCGCCCGGGGAATCTCTGGAAACACCATATATTTT. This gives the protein CASIGARGISGNTIYF.